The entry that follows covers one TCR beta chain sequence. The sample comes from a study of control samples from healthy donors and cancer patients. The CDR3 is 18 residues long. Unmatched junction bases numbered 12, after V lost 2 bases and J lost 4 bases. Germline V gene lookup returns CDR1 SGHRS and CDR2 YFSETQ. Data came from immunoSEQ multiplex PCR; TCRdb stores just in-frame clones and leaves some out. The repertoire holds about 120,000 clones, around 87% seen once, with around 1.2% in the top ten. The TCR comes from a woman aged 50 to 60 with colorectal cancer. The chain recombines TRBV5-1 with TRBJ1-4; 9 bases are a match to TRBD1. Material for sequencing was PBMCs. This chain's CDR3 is CASSFGVADRGVNEKLFF. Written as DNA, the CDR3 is TGCGCCAGCAGCTTTGGAGTCGCGGACAGGGGCGTTAATGAAAAACTGTTTTTT.